The 25 T cell receptor beta chains below were found in one sample sequenced in a study of blood T cell repertoires in COVID-19. Sequenced by immunoSEQ multiplex PCR; TCRdb stores in-frame clones only, minus some. This sample has about 50,000 clones, with roughly 90% found just once. Sequenced sample: peripheral blood. These TCRs come from a woman at least 80 years old with acute or convalescent COVID-19.

V and J are TRBV7-8 and TRBJ2-3, with D perhaps matching TRBD2 (5 bases). Between the trimmed V and J ends, which lost 5 bases and 4 bases, there was a span of 16 bases. CDR1 SGHVS and CDR2 FQNEAQ come from the germline V gene. The CDR3 has 15 residues. The CDR3 is CASSRGLPPPDTQYF. Here the CDR3 DNA reads TGTGCCAGCAGCCGAGGACTCCCTCCCCCAGATACGCAGTATTTT.

This clone was detected only once. The chain is built from TRBV18 and TRBJ2-2; tentative D call: TRBD1 (5 bases). Germline CDR1 reads KGHSH; CDR2 reads LQKENI. The CDR3 loop spans 16 amino acids. V lost 3 bases to trimming and J lost 6 bases, with 17 bases between them. The DNA of the CDR3 is TGTGCCAGCTCACCTCCGGGTAGGGGCCTGGCCGGGGAGCTGTTTTTT. This codes for CASSPPGRGLAGELFF.

J is TRBJ2-1 and V is TRBV19; D is perhaps TRBD2 (5 bases). Trimming took off 8 bases at V and 8 bases at J, with 19 bases between the two ends. The CDR3 runs to 14 residues. CDR1 and CDR2 from the germline V gene are LNHDA and SQIVND (reference sequence). CDR3 DNA sequence: TGTGCCAGTCGCCGGGCGGCGGGTAAGGATGAGCAGTTCTTC. Its translation is CASRRAAGKDEQFF.

V and J are TRBV6-5 and TRBJ2-7; 9 nucleotides line up with TRBD1. Looked up from germline, CDR1 is MNHEY and CDR2 is SVGAGI. The CDR3 is 13 amino acids. Trimming took 5 bases from V and 4 from J; bases not matched to a gene: 3. CDR3 protein: CASSRDRAYEQYF. DNA for the CDR3: TGTGCCAGCAGTCGGGACAGGGCATACGAGCAGTACTTC.

The chain links TRBV11-3 to TRBJ2-7, with a tentative D call TRBD2 (6 bases). Trimming removed 5 bases from V and 2 bases from J, with 16 bases in between. Germline CDR1 SGHNT, CDR2 YENEEA. The CDR3 covers 15 residues. CDR3 sequence reads: CASSPGIGGTYEQYF. The CDR3, as DNA: TGTGCCAGCAGCCCAGGTATCGGGGGTACCTACGAGCAGTACTTC.

V gene TRBV5-1 combines with J gene TRBJ1-3; D unresolved. V was cut by 0 bases and J by 0 bases, with 7 bases left in between. CDR3 size: 15 residues. Germline CDR1 and CDR2: SGHRS and YFSETQ. CDR3 sequence: CASSLAGDSGNTIYF. The CDR3 region has the DNA TGCGCCAGCAGCTTGGCGGGAGACTCTGGAAACACCATATATTTT.

V is TRBV4-3 and J is TRBJ2-7; 10 nucleotides agree with TRBD2. The CDR3 extends over 14 amino acids. The trim removed 3 bases at V and 6 bases at J, leaving 5 bases unmatched. The germline CDR1 and CDR2 sequences are LGHNA and YSLEER. The CDR3 coding sequence is TGCGCCAGCAGCCACGGACTAGCGGCGACCGAGCAGTACTTC. It translates to CASSHGLAATEQYF.

Here the CDR3 DNA reads TGTGCCAGCAGCAAGGAAGGTCTGACTAGCGGAGGGCCGAACACCGGGGAGCTGTTTTTT. Residues: CASSKEGLTSGGPNTGELFF. The V and J genes are TRBV21-1 and TRBJ2-2; the table gives TRBD2 as D, unverified against the DNA. TRBV21-1 is a pseudogene. The CDR3 length is 20 residues.

This clone was counted between two and nine times. The V call is TRBV2, the J call TRBJ2-7; 11 bases are a match to TRBD2. Trimming at V came to 3 bases and at J to 7 bases, leaving 11 bases not matched to a gene. CDR3 size: 16 residues. Germline V gene sequence: CDR1 SNHLY, CDR2 FYNNEI. The CDR3: CASSERGVTSGREQYF. CDR3 sequence (DNA): TGTGCCAGCAGTGAGAGGGGTGTCACTAGCGGGAGAGAGCAGTACTTC.

The CDR3 spells CSVLGLAGSHEQYF. As DNA, the CDR3 is TGCAGCGTCTTGGGACTAGCGGGATCCCACGAGCAGTACTTC. The genes are TRBV29-1 and TRBJ2-7, with TRBD2 identical over 13 bases. V lost 6 bases to trimming and J lost 5 bases; unmatched junction nucleotides: 7. The germline gives CDR1 SQVTM, CDR2 ANQGSEA. CDR3 length: 14 residues.

J is TRBJ2-7 and V is TRBV6-5; the match to TRBD2 covers 9 bases. The CDR3 length is 14 residues. After removal of 2 bases from V and 7 bases from J, the junction contained 6 bases not matched to a gene. Germline values: CDR1 MNHEY, CDR2 SVGAGI. CDR3 nucleotide sequence: TGTGCCAGCAGTTACGCGGGAGGGGAGGGAGAGCAGTACTTC. Its protein is CASSYAGGEGEQYF.

The rearrangement links TRBV5-1 to TRBJ2-2, with TRBD1 as a possible D gene (6 bases). The CDR3 totals 16 residues. Per germline, CDR1 SGHRS and CDR2 YFSETQ. V lost 2 bases and J 2 bases, leaving 13 bases between the germline ends. CDR3 DNA: TGCGCCAGCAGCTTACAGGGACCCACTAACACCGGGGAGCTGTTTTTT. Translated, it gives CASSLQGPTNTGELFF.

The chain uses TRBV27 and TRBJ1-1; D might be TRBD1 (5 bases). CDR3 length equals 15 residues. In germline, CDR1 is MNHEY, CDR2 SMNVEV (reference sequence). V was pared by 6 bases and J by 2 bases, with 16 bases between. For the CDR3, the DNA is TGTGCCAGCAGACCTACCAGGGTTGGAAACACTGAAGCTTTCTTT. It yields the protein CASRPTRVGNTEAFF.

The V gene is TRBV5-1, the J gene TRBJ2-2; TRBD1 matches 8 bases. V was clipped by 0 bases and J by 2 bases; unmatched bases: 6. The CDR3 consists of 17 residues. Per the germline V gene, CDR1 is SGHRS and CDR2 is YFSETQ. CDR3 loop: CASSLAAGTGNTGELFF. CDR3 DNA: TGCGCCAGCAGCTTGGCCGCCGGGACAGGCAACACCGGGGAGCTGTTTTTT. Filled out from reference TRBV5-1 and TRBJ2-2, the complete variable domain reads KAGVTQTPRYLIKTRGQQVTLSCSPISGHRSVSWYQQTPGQGLQFLFEYFSETQRNKGNFPGRFSGRQFSNSRSEMNVSTLELGDSALYLCASSLAAGTGNTGELFFGEGSRLTVL.

This chain uses TRBV11-2 with TRBJ2-3, with TRBD1 identical over 9 bases. V was clipped by 5 bases and J by 3 bases; unmatched bases: 6. CDR3 length: 15 residues. CDR1 SGHAT and CDR2 FQNNGV come from the germline V gene. The CDR3 bases are TGTGCCAGCAGCCCCGGGACAGGGTTTACAGATACGCAGTATTTT. Translated, it gives CASSPGTGFTDTQYF.

The chain uses TRBV5-6 and TRBJ2-3; D gene ambiguous. Trimming removed 5 bases from V and 9 bases from J, with 13 bases in between. The CDR3 totals 12 residues. The germline V gene has CDR1 SGHDT and CDR2 YYEEEE. This CDR3 reads CASSSDSITQYF. The CDR3 coding sequence is TGTGCCAGCAGTTCCGACTCAATCACGCAGTATTTT.

The chain carries TRBV3-1 (or the pseudogene TRBV3-2) and TRBJ1-1, with TRBD1 identical over 11 bases. Trimming removed 4 bases from V and 4 bases from J; junction bases left unmatched: 8. The CDR3 spans 16 residues. The germline CDR1 and CDR2 sequences are LGHDT and YNNKEL (reference sequence). CDR3 in amino acids: CASSRTGTGGFTEAFF. In DNA form, the CDR3 reads TGTGCCAGCAGCCGGACCGGGACAGGGGGTTTCACTGAAGCTTTCTTT.

This chain joins TRBV7-3 and TRBJ1-1; TRBD1 matches 9 bases. The CDR3 is 13 residues long. Germline CDR1 SGHTA, CDR2 FQGTGA. Trimming removed 5 bases from V and 5 bases from J; junction bases left unmatched: 3. The CDR3 region is CASSPGTGTEAFF. The DNA for the CDR3 is TGTGCCAGCAGCCCCGGGACAGGGACTGAAGCTTTCTTT.

This clone has just a few counts. The rearrangement uses TRBV5-6 and TRBJ1-1; TRBD1 matches at 7 bases. The V and J ends lost 0 bases and 7 bases, in that order; junction bases with no gene match: 6. The CDR3 is 14 residues long. Germline V gene sequence: CDR1 SGHDT, CDR2 YYEEEE. As DNA, the CDR3 is TGTGCCAGCAGCTTGGACTCTGGGACAGTTGAAGCTTTCTTT. Residues: CASSLDSGTVEAFF.

The chain combines TRBV10-3 with TRBJ2-6, with TRBD2 identical over 11 bases. The CDR3 totals 18 residues. CDR1 is ENHRY and CDR2 is SYGVKD in the germline V gene. With V trimmed by 4 bases and J by 4 bases, 9 bases remained unmatched. This CDR3 reads CAISGLAGGTSGANVLTF. As DNA, the CDR3 is TGTGCCATCAGTGGGCTAGCGGGAGGAACATCAGGGGCCAACGTCCTGACTTTC.

This chain connects TRBV5-6 to TRBJ1-3; D gene uncertain. The CDR3 length is 14 residues. Germline CDR1 and CDR2: SGHDT and YYEEEE. V lost 1 base to trimming and J lost 4 bases, with 9 bases between them. The chain's CDR3 is CASSLISRGNTIYF. The CDR3 bases are TGTGCCAGCAGCTTGATTTCGCGAGGAAACACCATATATTTT.

The chain's CDR3 is CASSTPYNSPLHF. The CDR3 DNA reads as TGTGCCAGCAGCACACCCTATAATTCACCCCTCCACTTT. The rearrangement links TRBV7-9 to TRBJ1-6, with unresolved D. The germline CDR1 and CDR2 sequences are SEHNR and FQNEAQ (reference sequence). The CDR3 runs 13 residues. Between the trimmed V and J ends, which lost 5 bases and 2 bases, there was a span of 4 bases.

The rearrangement joins TRBV28 to TRBJ1-2; 10 bases are a match to TRBD1. The germline CDR1 and CDR2 sequences are MDHEN and SYDVKM. CDR3 size: 16 residues. Losses at the gene ends were 4 bases for V and 7 bases for J; bases not matched to a gene: 12. CDR3 sequence (DNA): TGTGCCAGCAGTTCCTCAGAGAGACAGGGGGCGGTTGGCTACACCTTC. Amino acid sequence: CASSSSERQGAVGYTF.

The V gene is TRBV2, the J gene TRBJ1-1; TRBD1 might be the D (6 bases). V lost 4 bases, J lost 1 base, and 10 bases lay in between. The CDR3 extends over 14 amino acids. Germline CDR1 reads SNHLY; CDR2 reads FYNNEI. CDR3 region: CASSAQGPNTEAFF. In DNA, the CDR3 is TGTGCCAGCAGTGCACAGGGACCGAACACTGAAGCTTTCTTT.

The rearrangement links TRBV5-1 to TRBJ2-2; a possible D gene is TRBD2 (6 bases). The CDR3 is made up of 17 amino acids. V lost 1 base and J lost 7, with 20 bases in between. From germline, CDR1 is SGHRS and CDR2 YFSETQ. CDR3 nucleotide sequence: TGCGCCAGCAGCTTGACGGACTCCGGTTGGAGGGGCGGGGAGCTGTTTTTT. It specifies CASSLTDSGWRGGELFF.